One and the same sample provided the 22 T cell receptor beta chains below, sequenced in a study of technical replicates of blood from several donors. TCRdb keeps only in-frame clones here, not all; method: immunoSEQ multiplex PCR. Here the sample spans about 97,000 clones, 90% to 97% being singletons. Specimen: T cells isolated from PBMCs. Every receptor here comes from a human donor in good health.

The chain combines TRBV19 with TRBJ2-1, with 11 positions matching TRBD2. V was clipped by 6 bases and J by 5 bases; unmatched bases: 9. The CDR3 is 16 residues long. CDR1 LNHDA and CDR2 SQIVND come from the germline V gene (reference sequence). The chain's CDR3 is CASSALSGRANNEQFF. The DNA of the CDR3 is TGTGCCAGTAGCGCCCTTAGCGGGAGGGCCAACAATGAGCAGTTCTTC.

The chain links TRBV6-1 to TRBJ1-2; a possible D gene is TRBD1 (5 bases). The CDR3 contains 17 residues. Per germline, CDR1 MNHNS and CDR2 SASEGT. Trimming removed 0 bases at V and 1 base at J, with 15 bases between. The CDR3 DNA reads TGTGCCAGCAGTGAAGCGTTCGGGGGGAATCGTAACTATGGCTACACCTTC. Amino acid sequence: CASSEAFGGNRNYGYTF.

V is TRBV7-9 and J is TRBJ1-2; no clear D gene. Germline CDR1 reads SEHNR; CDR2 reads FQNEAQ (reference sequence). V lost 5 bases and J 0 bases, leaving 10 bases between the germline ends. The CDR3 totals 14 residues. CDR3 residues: CASSRDLANYGYTF. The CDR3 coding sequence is TGTGCCAGCAGCCGGGATTTAGCTAACTATGGCTACACCTTC.

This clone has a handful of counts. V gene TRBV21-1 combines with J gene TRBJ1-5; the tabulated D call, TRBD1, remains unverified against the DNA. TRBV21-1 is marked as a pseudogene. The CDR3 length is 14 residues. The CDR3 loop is CASSNRGHNQPQHF. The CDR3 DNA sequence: TGTGCCAGCAGCAACAGGGGGCACAATCAGCCCCAGCATTTT.

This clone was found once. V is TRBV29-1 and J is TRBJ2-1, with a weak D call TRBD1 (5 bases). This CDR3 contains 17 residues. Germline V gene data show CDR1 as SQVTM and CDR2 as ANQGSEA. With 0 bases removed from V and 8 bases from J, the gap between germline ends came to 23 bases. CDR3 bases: TGCAGCGTTGAAGACATCTCGGACGGACCGGAAGGGGATGAGCAGTTCTTC. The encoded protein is CSVEDISDGPEGDEQFF.

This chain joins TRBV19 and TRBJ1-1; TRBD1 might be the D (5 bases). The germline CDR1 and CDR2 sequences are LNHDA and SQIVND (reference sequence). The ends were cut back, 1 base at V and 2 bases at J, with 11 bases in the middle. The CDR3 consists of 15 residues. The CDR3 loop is CASSIVHGGNTEAFF. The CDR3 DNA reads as TGTGCCAGTAGTATAGTTCACGGGGGAAACACTGAAGCTTTCTTT.

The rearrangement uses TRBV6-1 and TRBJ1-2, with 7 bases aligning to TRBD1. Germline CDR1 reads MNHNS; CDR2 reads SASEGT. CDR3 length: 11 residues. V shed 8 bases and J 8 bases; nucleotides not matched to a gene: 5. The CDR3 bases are TGTGCCAGCGATACAGGGGAGGGCTACACCTTC. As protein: CASDTGEGYTF.

The CDR3 loop is CASSSNQGIGEKLFF. The CDR3 nucleotides are TGTGCCAGCAGCTCCAACCAGGGAATTGGTGAAAAACTGTTTTTT. The chain joins TRBV5-4 to TRBJ1-4; D might be TRBD1 (5 bases). Germline CDR1 SGHNT, CDR2 YYREEE (reference sequence). V lost 3 bases and J 7 bases, leaving 16 bases between the germline ends. CDR3 length equals 15 residues.

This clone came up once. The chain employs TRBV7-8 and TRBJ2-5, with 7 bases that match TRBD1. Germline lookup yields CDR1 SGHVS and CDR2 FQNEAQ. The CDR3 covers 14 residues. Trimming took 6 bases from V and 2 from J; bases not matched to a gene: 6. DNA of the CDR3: TGTGCCAGCAGACATATCAGGGGGCAAGAGACCCAGTACTTC. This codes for CASRHIRGQETQYF.

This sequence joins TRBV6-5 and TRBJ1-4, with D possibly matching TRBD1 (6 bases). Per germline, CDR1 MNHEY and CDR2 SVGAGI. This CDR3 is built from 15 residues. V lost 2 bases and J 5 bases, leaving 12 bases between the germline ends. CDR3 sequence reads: CASSYVGQSNEKLFF. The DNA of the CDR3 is TGTGCCAGCAGTTACGTAGGACAGTCGAATGAAAAACTGTTTTTT.

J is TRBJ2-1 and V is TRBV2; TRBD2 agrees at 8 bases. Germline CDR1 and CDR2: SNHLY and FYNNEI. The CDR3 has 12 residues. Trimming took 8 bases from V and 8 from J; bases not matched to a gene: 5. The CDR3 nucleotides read TGTGCCAGCCACCTAGCGGGCTATGAGCAGTTCTTC. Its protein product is CASHLAGYEQFF.

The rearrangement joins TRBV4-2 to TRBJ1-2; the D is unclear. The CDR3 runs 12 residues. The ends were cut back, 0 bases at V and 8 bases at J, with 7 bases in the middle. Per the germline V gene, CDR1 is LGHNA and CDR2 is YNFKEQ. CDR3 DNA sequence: TGTGCCAGCAGCCAAGATCGAGGGGGCTACACCTTC. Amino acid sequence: CASSQDRGGYTF.

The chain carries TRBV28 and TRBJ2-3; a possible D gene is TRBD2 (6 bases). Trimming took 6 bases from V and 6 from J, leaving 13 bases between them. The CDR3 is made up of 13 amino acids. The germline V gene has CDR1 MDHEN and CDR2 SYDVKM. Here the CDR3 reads CASSMDYSDTQYF. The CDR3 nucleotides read TGTGCCAGCAGCATGGACTATTCCGATACGCAGTATTTT.

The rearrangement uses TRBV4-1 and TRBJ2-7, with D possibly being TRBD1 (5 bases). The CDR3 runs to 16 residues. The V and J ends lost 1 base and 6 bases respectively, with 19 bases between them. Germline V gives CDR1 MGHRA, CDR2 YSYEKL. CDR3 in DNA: TGCGCCAGCAGCCAAGTCCAGGGTGGGCAGAAACCCGAGCAGTACTTC. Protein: CASSQVQGGQKPEQYF.

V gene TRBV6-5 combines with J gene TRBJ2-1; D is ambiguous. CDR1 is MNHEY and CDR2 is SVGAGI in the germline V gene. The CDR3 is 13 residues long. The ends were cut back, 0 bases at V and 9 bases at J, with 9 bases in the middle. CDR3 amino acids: CASSYSIGGEQFF. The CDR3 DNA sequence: TGTGCCAGCAGTTACTCGATCGGTGGTGAGCAGTTCTTC.

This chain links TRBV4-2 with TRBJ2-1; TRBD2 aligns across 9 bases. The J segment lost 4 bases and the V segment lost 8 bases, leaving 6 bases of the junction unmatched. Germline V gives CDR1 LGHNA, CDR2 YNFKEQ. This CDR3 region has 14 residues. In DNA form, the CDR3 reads TGTGCCAGCGATAGCGGGAGTGATTACAATGAGCAGTTCTTC. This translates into CASDSGSDYNEQFF.

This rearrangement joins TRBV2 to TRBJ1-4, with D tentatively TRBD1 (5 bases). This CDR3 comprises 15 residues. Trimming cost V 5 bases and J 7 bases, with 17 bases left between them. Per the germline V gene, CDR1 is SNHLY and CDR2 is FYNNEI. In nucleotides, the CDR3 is TGTGCCAGCAGTCCAGGGCAGGGAGGAGGTGAAAAACTGTTTTTT. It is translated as CASSPGQGGGEKLFF.

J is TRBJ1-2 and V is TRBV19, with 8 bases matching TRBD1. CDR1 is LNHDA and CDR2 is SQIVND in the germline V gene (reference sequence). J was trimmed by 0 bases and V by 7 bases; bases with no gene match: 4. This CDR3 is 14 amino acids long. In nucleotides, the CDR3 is TGTGCCAGTACCCTGGACAGGGCTAACTATGGCTACACCTTC. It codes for CASTLDRANYGYTF. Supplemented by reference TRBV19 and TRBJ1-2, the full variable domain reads DGGITQSPKYLFRKEGQNVTLSCEQNLNHDAMYWYRQDPGQGLRLIYYSQIVNDFQKGDIAEGYSVSREKKESFPLTVTSAQKNPTAFYLCASTLDRANYGYTFGSGTRLTVV.

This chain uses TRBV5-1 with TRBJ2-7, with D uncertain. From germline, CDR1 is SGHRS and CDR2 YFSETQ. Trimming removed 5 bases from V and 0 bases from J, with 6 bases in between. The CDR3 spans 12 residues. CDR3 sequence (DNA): TGCGCCAGCAGTAAGAGCTCCTACGAGCAGTACTTC. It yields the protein CASSKSSYEQYF. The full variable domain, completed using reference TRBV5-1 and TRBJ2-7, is KAGVTQTPRYLIKTRGQQVTLSCSPISGHRSVSWYQQTPGQGLQFLFEYFSETQRNKGNFPGRFSGRQFSNSRSEMNVSTLELGDSALYLCASSKSSYEQYFGPGTRLTVT.

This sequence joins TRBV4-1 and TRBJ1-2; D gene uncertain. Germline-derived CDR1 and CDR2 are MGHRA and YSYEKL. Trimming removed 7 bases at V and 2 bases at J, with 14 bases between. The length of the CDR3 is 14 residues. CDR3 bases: TGCGCCAGCAATAGGGCAGCGGAAAACTATGGCTACACCTTC. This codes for CASNRAAENYGYTF.

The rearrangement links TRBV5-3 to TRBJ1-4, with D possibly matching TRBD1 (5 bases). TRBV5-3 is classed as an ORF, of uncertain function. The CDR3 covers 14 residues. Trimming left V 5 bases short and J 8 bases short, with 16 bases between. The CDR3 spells CARRTNCGGEKLFF. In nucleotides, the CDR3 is TGTGCCAGAAGGACTAACTGCGGGGGAGAAAAACTGTTTTTT.

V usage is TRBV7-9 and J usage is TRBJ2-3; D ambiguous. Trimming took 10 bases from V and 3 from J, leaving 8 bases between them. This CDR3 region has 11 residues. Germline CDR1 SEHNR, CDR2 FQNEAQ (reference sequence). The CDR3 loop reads CAIPSTDTQYF. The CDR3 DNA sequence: TGTGCCATCCCTAGTACAGATACGCAGTATTTT.